This entry lists 26 T cell receptor beta chains sequenced from one sample in a study of shared clonotypes between healthy human individuals. Measured with immunoSEQ multiplex PCR; TCRdb has only the in-frame clones, and not every one. The sample carries about 1 million clones, about 74% recorded once. What was sequenced was memory CD4+ T cells sorted from blood. The subset: CD45RA-negative fraction. All receptors come from a man younger than 35 in good health.

The chain employs TRBV7-9 and TRBJ2-3; 7 nucleotides line up with TRBD1. The V gene end was trimmed by 5 bases and the J gene end by 1 base; junction bases not matched to a gene: 9. The CDR3 has 16 residues. From germline, CDR1 is SEHNR and CDR2 FQNEAQ (reference sequence). CDR3 loop: CASSPDRAARTDTQYF. CDR3 sequence (DNA): TGTGCCAGCAGCCCAGACAGGGCGGCCCGCACAGATACGCAGTATTTT.

The CDR3 protein is CASSEADYEQYF. The CDR3 nucleotides are TGTGCCAGCAGTGAAGCAGACTACGAGCAGTACTTC. This chain links TRBV6-1 with TRBJ2-7; D gene uncertain. Germline V lookup: CDR1 MNHNS, CDR2 SASEGT. CDR3 length: 12 residues. Trimming cost V 0 bases and J 3 bases, with 3 bases left between them.

This clone was observed at least ten times. This chain uses TRBV4-3 with TRBJ2-2; D is unresolved. V gave up 1 base and J gave up 1 base, with 7 bases separating them. The CDR3 loop spans 15 amino acids. Germline lookup yields CDR1 LGHNA and CDR2 YSLEER. The CDR3 here is CASSQGYLNTGELFF. Here the CDR3 DNA reads TGCGCCAGCAGCCAAGGGTACTTGAACACCGGGGAGCTGTTTTTT.

This chain links TRBV18 with TRBJ1-3, with unresolved D. Germline V CDR1 and CDR2: KGHSH, LQKENI. This CDR3 comprises 16 residues. Trimming took 2 bases from V and 0 from J, leaving 11 bases between them. CDR3 amino acids: CASSPGEAGSGNTIYF. The CDR3 nucleotides read TGTGCCAGCTCACCAGGGGAAGCAGGCTCTGGAAACACCATATATTTT.

This clone was detected only a few times. CDR3 bases: TGTGCCAGCAGCATCCCGCAGACTAGCACAGATACGCAGTATTTT. Protein sequence: CASSIPQTSTDTQYF. The chain has TRBV9 and TRBJ2-3; D remains unclear. V was clipped by 4 bases and J by 0 bases, with 12 bases between them. The CDR3 length is 15 residues. From germline, CDR1 is SGDLS and CDR2 YYNGEE.

This chain links TRBV7-2 with TRBJ1-6; D is unresolved. Germline V gene sequence: CDR1 SGHTA, CDR2 FQGNSA. V was cut by 1 base and J by 0 bases, with 4 bases left in between. The CDR3 runs to 15 residues. The CDR3 reads CASSLGFSYNSPLHF. In DNA, the CDR3 is TGTGCCAGCAGCTTAGGTTTCTCCTATAATTCACCCCTCCACTTT.

Notes on this clone: This same CDR3 is encoded by further DNA sequences in the sample. The J gene is TRBJ2-7, the V gene TRBV27; 9 positions agree with TRBD1. The junction had 5 bases not matched to a gene; V was cut back by 6 bases and J by 2 bases. From germline, CDR1 is MNHEY and CDR2 SMNVEV (reference sequence). The CDR3 is made up of 14 amino acids. DNA of the CDR3: TGTGCCAGCAGCCTGGACAGGGGAGCCTACGAGCAGTACTTC. Encoded protein: CASSLDRGAYEQYF.

Only a few counts were recorded for this clone. J is TRBJ1-5 and V is TRBV7-2; D is ambiguous. With 5 bases removed from V and 2 bases from J, the gap between germline ends came to 13 bases. This CDR3 has 15 residues. Germline V gene lookup returns CDR1 SGHTA and CDR2 FQGNSA. CDR3 residues: CASSGQESGNQPQHF. CDR3 sequence (DNA): TGTGCCAGCAGCGGTCAGGAGTCAGGCAATCAGCCCCAGCATTTT.

About this clone itself: The same CDR3 is also encoded by other DNA sequences in this sample. This rearrangement joins TRBV2 to TRBJ2-5; 8 bases fit TRBD1. Per the germline V gene, CDR1 is SNHLY and CDR2 is FYNNEI. J gave up 1 base and V 6 bases, and 4 bases lay outside the gene matches. This CDR3 region has 14 residues. The CDR3 nucleotides read TGTGCCAGCAGCCACACAGGGGGCCAAGAGACCCAGTACTTC. Protein sequence: CASSHTGGQETQYF.

This clone showed up just once. The rearrangement links TRBV13 to TRBJ2-3; D is perhaps TRBD2 (5 bases). The CDR3 has 15 residues. V was cut by 4 bases and J by 6 bases, with 17 bases left in between. Germline CDR1 PRHDT, CDR2 FYEKMQ (reference sequence). CDR3 sequence reads: CASSSSRWGVDTQYF. The CDR3 DNA is TGTGCCAGCAGCTCCTCGAGATGGGGAGTGGATACGCAGTATTTT. Complete variable domain (other parts from reference TRBV13 and TRBJ2-3): AAGVIQSPRHLIKEKRETATLKCYPIPRHDTVYWYQQGPGQDPQFLISFYEKMQSDKGSIPDRFSAQQFSDYHSELNMSSLELGDSALYFCASSSSRWGVDTQYFGPGTRLTVL.

V usage is TRBV5-6 and J usage is TRBJ1-2; no reliable D call. Germline-derived CDR1 and CDR2 are SGHDT and YYEEEE. Trimming stripped 0 bases from V and 7 bases from J, with 13 bases between. The CDR3 is 14 amino acids. CDR3 sequence: CASSLAEGLGGYTF. DNA for the CDR3: TGTGCCAGCAGCTTGGCTGAGGGATTGGGTGGCTACACCTTC.

This rearrangement joins TRBV2 to TRBJ2-1, with D uncertain. V gave up 2 bases and J gave up 8 bases, with 7 bases separating them. The CDR3 totals 12 residues. Germline CDR1 and CDR2: SNHLY and FYNNEI. Written as DNA, the CDR3 is TGTGCCAGCAGTGAACCGGACGATGAGCAGTTCTTC. Amino acid sequence: CASSEPDDEQFF.

The rearrangement links TRBV19 to TRBJ1-5; D is ambiguous. The CDR3 loop spans 14 amino acids. Germline assignment: CDR1 LNHDA and CDR2 SQIVND (reference sequence). V was clipped by 7 bases and J by 0 bases, with 10 bases between them. This chain's CDR3 is CASNSPYSNQPQHF. CDR3 bases: TGTGCCAGTAACAGCCCGTATAGCAATCAGCCCCAGCATTTT.

As to this clone: Other DNA sequences in the same sample also yield this CDR3. The chain joins TRBV9 to TRBJ2-1, with D possibly matching TRBD1 (5 bases). V was shortened by 0 bases and J by 6 bases, with 10 bases between the two germline ends. The CDR3 runs to 14 residues. Germline loops: CDR1 SGDLS, CDR2 YYNGEE. The CDR3 bases are TGTGCCAGCAGCGTAGGGACACTCTCCAATGAGCAGTTCTTC. It translates to CASSVGTLSNEQFF.

V usage is TRBV20-1 and J usage is TRBJ2-3; D remains ambiguous. The CDR3 has 11 amino acids. With 1 base removed from V and 3 bases from J, the gap between germline ends came to 2 bases. CDR1 is DFQATT, CDR2 SNEGSKA, per germline (reference sequence). The CDR3 nucleotides are TGCAGTGCTAGAGTTACAGATACGCAGTATTTT. It is translated as CSARVTDTQYF.

The chain has TRBV7-9 and TRBJ2-7; possibly TRBD2 for D (6 bases). This CDR3 contains 12 residues. Trimming removed 2 bases from V and 5 bases from J, with 7 bases in between. CDR1 is SEHNR and CDR2 is FQNEAQ in the germline V gene (reference sequence). The CDR3 loop is CASSLRENEQYF. CDR3 nucleotide sequence: TGTGCCAGCAGCTTACGGGAGAACGAGCAGTACTTC.

A note on this clone: This sample includes further DNA sequences coding for the same CDR3. This chain links TRBV19 with TRBJ2-7; no firm D call. The CDR3 consists of 13 residues. CDR1 is LNHDA and CDR2 is SQIVND in the germline V gene (reference sequence). Trimming stripped 3 bases from V and 2 bases from J, with 8 bases between. The CDR3 spells CASSIGPTYEQYF. The CDR3 DNA reads as TGTGCCAGTAGTATCGGACCCACCTACGAGCAGTACTTC.

The gene calls are TRBV5-6 and TRBJ1-5, with D perhaps matching TRBD1 (6 bases). V lost 4 bases and J lost 7, with 18 bases in between. Looked up from germline, CDR1 is SGHDT and CDR2 is YYEEEE. CDR3 length: 15 residues. This chain's CDR3 is CASSRGAGTQQPQHF. In nucleotides, the CDR3 is TGTGCCAGCAGCCGGGGGGCGGGAACGCAGCAGCCCCAGCATTTT.

This chain connects TRBV30 to TRBJ1-2; D may be TRBD1 (6 bases). V was shortened by 1 base and J by 0 bases, with 15 bases between the two germline ends. CDR1 is GTSNPN and CDR2 is SVGIG in the germline V gene (reference sequence). CDR3 length equals 16 residues. The CDR3 DNA reads TGTGCCTGGAGTGAAACAGGGTGGGCTACTAACTATGGCTACACCTTC. Its protein is CAWSETGWATNYGYTF.

V and J are TRBV29-1 and TRBJ2-5, with 9 bases identical to TRBD1. CDR3 length equals 13 residues. J gave up 3 bases and V 6 bases, and 5 bases lay outside the gene matches. The V gene's germline CDR1 is SQVTM and CDR2 ANQGSEA. CDR3 nucleotide sequence: TGCAGCGTCGCCTGGACAGGGGAAGAGACCCAGTACTTC. Residues: CSVAWTGEETQYF.

The V call is TRBV7-2, the J call TRBJ2-4, with 14 positions matching TRBD2. From germline, CDR1 is SGHTA and CDR2 FQGNSA. The CDR3 has 18 amino acids. The J segment lost 0 bases and the V segment lost 6 bases, leaving 7 bases of the junction unmatched. The CDR3 DNA is TGTGCCAGCAGTGAGGGACTAGCGGGAGCTAGAGCCAAAAACATTCAGTACTTC. It translates to CASSEGLAGARAKNIQYF.

V and J are TRBV29-1 and TRBJ2-7; D may be TRBD1 or TRBD2 (5 bases each). The germline gives CDR1 SQVTM, CDR2 ANQGSEA. The V end was cut by 7 bases, the J end by 0 bases, with 16 bases between. The CDR3 spans 14 residues. The CDR3, as DNA: TGCAGCGCCTTTGGGGGAGTAACCTCCTACGAGCAGTACTTC. Residues: CSAFGGVTSYEQYF.

This clone came up a few times. The V call is TRBV30, the J call TRBJ2-4; D is ambiguous. The germline CDR1 and CDR2 sequences are GTSNPN and SVGIG (reference sequence). The CDR3 runs to 16 residues. The ends were cut back, 2 bases at V and 0 bases at J, with 14 bases in the middle. CDR3 residues: CAWSRKGSLAKNIQYF. The DNA of the CDR3 is TGTGCCTGGAGTCGGAAAGGTTCTTTAGCCAAAAACATTCAGTACTTC.

The chain has TRBV5-1 and TRBJ2-3, with D possibly called TRBD1 or TRBD2 (5 bases each). V was trimmed by 3 bases and J by 0 bases, leaving 11 bases between them. The CDR3 covers 15 residues. The V gene's germline CDR1 is SGHRS and CDR2 YFSETQ. In nucleotides, the CDR3 is TGCGCCAGCAGCTGGGGACGGACCAGCACAGATACGCAGTATTTT. Protein product: CASSWGRTSTDTQYF.

The chain recombines TRBV7-9 with TRBJ1-4; D ambiguous. Per germline, CDR1 SEHNR and CDR2 FQNEAQ (reference sequence). The CDR3 extends over 15 amino acids. V was pared by 0 bases and J by 3 bases, with 8 bases between. The CDR3 nucleotides read TGTGCCAGCAGCTTAGCGAGGGCGGCTAATGAAAAACTGTTTTTT. This translates into CASSLARAANEKLFF.

The chain links TRBV6-1 to TRBJ2-5; 9 bases are a match to TRBD1. The CDR3 has 13 amino acids. V lost 6 bases and J lost 5; bases outside the gene matches: 4. The germline V gene has CDR1 MNHNS and CDR2 SASEGT. The CDR3 here is CASRDRGRETQYF. The CDR3 DNA reads as TGTGCCAGCAGGGACAGGGGTCGGGAGACCCAGTACTTC.